These T cell receptor beta chains were read from a single sample in a study of blood T cell repertoires in COVID-19. Assay used: immunoSEQ multiplex PCR; TCRdb lists only in-frame clones, some missing. Of about 150,000 clones listed, around 87% are singletons. Material for sequencing was peripheral blood. Receptors were obtained from a man aged 50-59 years with active COVID-19. CDR3s include the opening cysteine and the closing phenylalanine or tryptophan. A D gene is named only where the DNA matches it firmly. Not all rows give a size; the values are once, few, many and, for expanded clones, a class.

abundance: -
j_gene: TRBJ2-2
d_gene: TRBD1
v_gene: TRBV4-2
CDR3aa: CASSLDRGNTGELFF
CDR3nt: TGTGCCAGCAGCCTCGACAGGGGGAACACCGGGGAGCTGTTTTTT

abundance: once
j_gene: TRBJ2-7
d_gene: TRBD2
v_gene: TRBV27
CDR3aa: CASSSGGLAYEQYF
CDR3nt: TGTGCCAGCTCTAGCGGGGGGTTGGCCTACGAGCAGTACTTC

abundance: -
j_gene: TRBJ1-5
d_gene: -
v_gene: TRBV7-8
CDR3aa: CASSLAQGPQHF
CDR3nt: TGTGCCAGCAGCTTAGCGCAGGGGCCCCAGCATTTT

abundance: -
j_gene: TRBJ2-7
d_gene: TRBD1
v_gene: TRBV12-5
CDR3aa: CASGLFLGQGNYEQYF
CDR3nt: TGTGCTAGTGGTTTGTTTCTAGGACAGGGGAATTACGAGCAGTACTTC

abundance: -
j_gene: TRBJ2-5
d_gene: -
v_gene: TRBV19
CDR3aa: CASSIGGYRETQYF
CDR3nt: TGTGCCAGTAGTATAGGAGGGTATCGAGAGACCCAGTACTTC

abundance: -
j_gene: TRBJ1-1
d_gene: -
v_gene: TRBV18
CDR3aa: CASSPGAQPNTEAFF
CDR3nt: TGTGCCAGCTCACCGGGCGCCCAGCCGAACACTGAAGCTTTCTTT

abundance: -
j_gene: TRBJ1-4
d_gene: TRBD1
v_gene: TRBV10-2
CDR3aa: CASSTGAPSEKLFF
CDR3nt: TGCGCCAGCAGTACAGGGGCGCCGAGTGAAAAACTGTTTTTT

abundance: -
j_gene: TRBJ2-2
d_gene: TRBD1
v_gene: TRBV11-3
CDR3aa: CASSPLWTGAPGELFF
CDR3nt: TGTGCCAGCAGCCCACTATGGACAGGGGCCCCCGGGGAGCTGTTTTTT

abundance: many
j_gene: TRBJ1-2
d_gene: -
v_gene: TRBV6-2/TRBV6-3
CDR3aa: CASSSFSDSLYGYTF
CDR3nt: TGTGCCAGCAGTTCCTTTTCAGACAGCCTCTATGGCTACACCTTC

abundance: -
j_gene: TRBJ2-2
d_gene: TRBD2
v_gene: TRBV4-2
CDR3aa: CASSPQASGTTGELFF
CDR3nt: TGTGCCAGCAGCCCTCAGGCTAGCGGGACCACCGGGGAGCTGTTTTTT

abundance: -
j_gene: TRBJ1-2
d_gene: -
v_gene: TRBV4-2
CDR3aa: CASSQGGSADGYTF
CDR3nt: TGTGCCAGCAGCCAGGGGGGGTCGGCCGATGGCTACACCTTC

abundance: -
j_gene: TRBJ2-2
d_gene: -
v_gene: TRBV7-8
CDR3aa: CASLRGGELFF
CDR3nt: TGTGCCAGTCTCCGGGGGGGGGAGCTGTTTTTT

abundance: few
j_gene: TRBJ2-7
d_gene: TRBD1
v_gene: TRBV3-1/TRBV3-2
CDR3aa: CASSRSPGGTGAYEQYF
CDR3nt: TGTGCCAGCAGCCGAAGCCCCGGGGGGACAGGGGCCTACGAGCAGTACTTC

abundance: -
j_gene: TRBJ2-3
d_gene: TRBD2
v_gene: TRBV5-6
CDR3aa: CASSATLAGVADTQYF
CDR3nt: TGTGCCAGCAGCGCAACTCTAGCGGGGGTCGCAGATACGCAGTATTTT

abundance: -
j_gene: TRBJ1-1
d_gene: -
v_gene: TRBV7-2
CDR3aa: CASSLEQGTEAFF
CDR3nt: TGTGCCAGCAGCTTAGAACAGGGTACTGAAGCTTTCTTT

abundance: -
j_gene: TRBJ1-4
d_gene: -
v_gene: TRBV5-1
CDR3aa: CASSITGTSTEKLFF
CDR3nt: TGCGCCAGCAGCATTACCGGGACATCAACGGAAAAACTGTTTTTT

abundance: -
j_gene: TRBJ1-1
d_gene: -
v_gene: TRBV19
CDR3aa: CASSMRRTEAFF
CDR3nt: TGTGCCAGTAGTATGCGGAGGACTGAAGCTTTCTTT

abundance: -
j_gene: TRBJ2-1
d_gene: -
v_gene: TRBV3-1/TRBV3-2
CDR3aa: CASSQGQEQFF
CDR3nt: TGTGCCAGCAGCCAAGGACAGGAGCAGTTCTTC

abundance: -
j_gene: TRBJ1-5
d_gene: -
v_gene: TRBV5-1
CDR3aa: CASSLEAGGNQPQHF
CDR3nt: TGCGCCAGCAGCTTGGAGGCAGGGGGCAATCAGCCCCAGCATTTT

abundance: -
j_gene: TRBJ2-1
d_gene: TRBD2
v_gene: TRBV4-2
CDR3aa: CASSPQSGAPYNEQFF
CDR3nt: TGTGCCAGCAGCCCCCAGAGCGGGGCCCCCTACAATGAGCAGTTCTTC

abundance: -
j_gene: TRBJ2-5
d_gene: TRBD2
v_gene: TRBV20-1
CDR3aa: CSARGRGTQYF
CDR3nt: TGCAGTGCTAGGGGGAGGGGGACCCAGTACTTC

abundance: -
j_gene: TRBJ2-1
d_gene: TRBD2
v_gene: TRBV2
CDR3aa: CASSPDGGNEQFF
CDR3nt: TGTGCCAGCAGTCCGGACGGGGGGAATGAGCAGTTCTTC

abundance: -
j_gene: TRBJ1-1
d_gene: -
v_gene: TRBV2
CDR3aa: CASSQGGNTEAFF
CDR3nt: TGTGCCAGCAGTCAGGGAGGCAACACTGAAGCTTTCTTT

abundance: -
j_gene: TRBJ1-5
d_gene: -
v_gene: TRBV5-6
CDR3aa: CASSLGANQPQHF
CDR3nt: TGTGCCAGCAGCTTGGGGGCAAATCAGCCCCAGCATTTT

abundance: -
j_gene: TRBJ2-3
d_gene: TRBD2
v_gene: TRBV7-2
CDR3aa: CASSTAGGLSIDTQYF
CDR3nt: TGTGCCAGCAGCACCGCGGGGGGGCTTTCAATAGATACGCAGTATTTT

abundance: -
j_gene: TRBJ1-2
d_gene: TRBD1
v_gene: TRBV5-4
CDR3aa: CASSVQGMRGYTF
CDR3nt: TGTGCCAGCAGCGTACAGGGGATGAGGGGCTACACCTTC

abundance: -
j_gene: TRBJ2-6
d_gene: TRBD1
v_gene: TRBV5-1
CDR3aa: CASSVGTGALPRANVLTF
CDR3nt: TGCGCCAGCAGTGTGGGGACAGGGGCCCTCCCGAGGGCCAACGTCCTGACTTTC

abundance: -
j_gene: TRBJ2-1
d_gene: -
v_gene: TRBV5-1
CDR3aa: CASSAGNFNYNEQFF
CDR3nt: TGCGCCAGCAGCGCGGGGAACTTTAACTACAATGAGCAGTTCTTC

abundance: -
j_gene: TRBJ1-1
d_gene: TRBD1
v_gene: TRBV29-1
CDR3aa: CSVATDRGTEAFF
CDR3nt: TGCAGCGTCGCTACGGACAGGGGCACTGAAGCTTTCTTT

abundance: -
j_gene: TRBJ2-3
d_gene: TRBD1
v_gene: TRBV10-3
CDR3aa: CAIRGEGANTQYF
CDR3nt: TGTGCCATCAGGGGCGAGGGGGCAAATACGCAGTATTTT

abundance: -
j_gene: TRBJ1-1
d_gene: -
v_gene: TRBV6-5
CDR3aa: CASRTDGNTEAFF
CDR3nt: TGTGCCAGCAGAACAGACGGGAACACTGAAGCTTTCTTT

abundance: -
j_gene: TRBJ1-4
d_gene: TRBD1
v_gene: TRBV27
CDR3aa: CASSFEGQGDEKLFF
CDR3nt: TGTGCCAGCAGTTTCGAGGGGCAGGGGGATGAAAAACTGTTTTTT

abundance: -
j_gene: TRBJ2-3
d_gene: TRBD2
v_gene: TRBV5-1
CDR3aa: CASSLGPLAGDTDTQYF
CDR3nt: TGCGCCAGCAGCTTGGGCCCCCTAGCGGGGGATACAGATACGCAGTATTTT

abundance: -
j_gene: TRBJ2-2
d_gene: TRBD2
v_gene: TRBV19
CDR3aa: CATRGKPGLANTGELFF
CDR3nt: TGTGCCACTAGGGGCAAGCCGGGACTAGCCAACACCGGGGAGCTGTTTTTT